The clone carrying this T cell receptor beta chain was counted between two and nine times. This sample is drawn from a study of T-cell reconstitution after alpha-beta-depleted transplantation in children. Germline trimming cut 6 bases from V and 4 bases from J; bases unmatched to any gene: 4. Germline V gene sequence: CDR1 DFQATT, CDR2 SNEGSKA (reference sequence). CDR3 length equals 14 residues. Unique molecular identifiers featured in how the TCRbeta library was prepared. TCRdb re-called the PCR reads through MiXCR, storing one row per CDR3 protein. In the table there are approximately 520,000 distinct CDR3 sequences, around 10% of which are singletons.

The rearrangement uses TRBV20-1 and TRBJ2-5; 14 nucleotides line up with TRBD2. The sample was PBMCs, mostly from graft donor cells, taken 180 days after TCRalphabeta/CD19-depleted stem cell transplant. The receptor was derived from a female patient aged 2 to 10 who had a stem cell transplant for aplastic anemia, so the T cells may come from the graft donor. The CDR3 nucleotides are TGCAGTGCGAGGACTAGCGGGGGGATAGAGACCCAGTACTTC. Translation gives CSARTSGGIETQYF.